This T cell receptor (beta chain) was captured in a study of blood T cell repertoires in COVID-19. Per the original methods: Quantification of nucleated cells was approximated via reference gene primer amplification. TCRdb's table, derived via immunoSEQ multiplex PCR, lists solely in-frame clones and lacks some. V, J and clone size derive from that table, while D and trimming were established from the DNA sequence. The table includes some 190,000 clones, more than 75% detected once. Cohorts were based on clinical histories the participants reported. Trimming removed 5 bases from V and 4 bases from J; junction bases left unmatched: 10. CDR1 and CDR2 from the germline V gene are SGHVS and FNYEAQ. The CDR3 contains 16 residues.

This TCR derives from a man aged 55 to 70 who had been exposed to COVID-19. Input material: PBMCs or T cells enriched from blood (not recorded which). The V and J genes are TRBV7-6 and TRBJ2-2, with 7 bases fitting TRBD1. CDR3 protein: CASSLRQGEATGELFF. CDR3 nucleotide sequence: TGTGCCAGCAGCCTCCGACAGGGTGAGGCCACCGGGGAGCTGTTTTTT.